This TCR beta chain came from a study of regulatory T cells in long-lasting Graves disease. CDR3-region Arm-PCR and iRepertoire HTBI primers produced the TCR beta libraries. MiXCR, applied by TCRdb to the multiplex PCR reads, yields one record per CDR3 protein. The sample consists of around 230,000 distinct CDR3 sequences, about 16% of them appearing once. Regarding the study as a whole: Persistent disease exhibited a predilection for TRBV28, TRBJ1-2 and TRBJ2-5.

Sample time point: newly diagnosed GD, antithyroid drugs for less than 3 months. The TCR library was prepared using RNA isolated from PBMCs. This clonotype was recorded at least ten times. Its antigen is unidentified. CDR3 size: 14 residues. With 6 bases removed from V and 1 base from J, the gap between germline ends came to 12 bases. Germline assignment: CDR1 SGHAT and CDR2 FQNNGV. This TCR derives from a female donor with Graves disease. The starting material was peripheral blood mononuclear cells (PBMCs), obtained at new diagnosis, from a patient treated with antithyroid drugs. The chain joins TRBV11-2 to TRBJ1-1; D remains unclear. CDR3 amino acids: CASRPVGPNTEAFF. The CDR3, as DNA: TGTGCCAGCAGACCCGTCGGGCCGAACACTGAAGCTTTCTTT.